This paragraph covers one TCR beta chain sequence. The target antigen is unknown. This entry is derived from a study of blood T cells in healthy people across ages. Study outcomes and limitations: With donor CMV status unknown, expanded clonotype changes were possibly confounded. Older age went with lower TCR beta diversity per million T cells, in a roughly linear way.

The total RNA that was extracted per sample amounted to at least 6 micrograms. The authors ran a second PCR of 7 to 11 cycles using a sample-barcoded 5' primer and a J-beta primer mix. Each cDNA molecule was tagged by a template-switch adaptor that had 12 random nucleotides. Each CDR3 protein is one row after TCRdb ran MiXCR on the 5' RACE reads. The table lists 700,000 to 850,000 distinct CDR3 sequences, approximately 55% of them singletons. The CDR3 extends over 15 amino acids. Trimming pared 0 bases from V and 6 bases from J, leaving 13 bases between. Germline CDR1 SGHRS, CDR2 YFSETQ. The receptor was isolated from a man older than 75 in good health. The sequencing sample was made of blood. This chain connects TRBV5-1 to TRBJ2-1, with D perhaps matching TRBD2 (6 bases). CDR3 bases: TGCGCCAGCAGCTTGGTGGGAGGCCTTACCAATGAGCAGTTCTTC. It codes for CASSLVGGLTNEQFF. Full variable domain (rest looked up from reference TRBV5-1 and TRBJ2-1): KAGVTQTPRYLIKTRGQQVTLSCSPISGHRSVSWYQQTPGQGLQFLFEYFSETQRNKGNFPGRFSGRQFSNSRSEMNVSTLELGDSALYLCASSLVGGLTNEQFFGPGTRLTVL.